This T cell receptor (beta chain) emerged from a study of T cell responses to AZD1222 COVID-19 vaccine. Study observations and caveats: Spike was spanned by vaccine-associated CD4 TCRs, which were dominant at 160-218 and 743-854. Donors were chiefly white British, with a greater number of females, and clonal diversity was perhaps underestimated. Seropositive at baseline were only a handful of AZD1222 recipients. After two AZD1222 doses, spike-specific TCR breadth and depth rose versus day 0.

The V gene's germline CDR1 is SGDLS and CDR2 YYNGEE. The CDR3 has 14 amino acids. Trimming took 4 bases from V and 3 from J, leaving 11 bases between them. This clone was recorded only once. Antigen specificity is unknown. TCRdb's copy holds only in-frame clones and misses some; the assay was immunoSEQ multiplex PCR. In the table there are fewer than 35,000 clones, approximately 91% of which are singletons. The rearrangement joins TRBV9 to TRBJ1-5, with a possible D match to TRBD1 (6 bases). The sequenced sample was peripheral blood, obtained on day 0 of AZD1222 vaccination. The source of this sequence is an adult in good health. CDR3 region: CASSLGGTNQPQHF. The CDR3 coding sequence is TGTGCCAGCAGCCTAGGGGGGACCAATCAGCCCCAGCATTTT.